Presented here are 9 T cell receptor beta chains from one specimen sequenced in a study of cytomegalovirus exposure and HLA in healthy donors listed by TCRdb under 2017. Libraries were made using the immunoSEQ multiplex PCR assay. Imported from immuneACCESS, the table was reduced by TCRdb to in-frame sequences with V and J called. These copies leave out some clones; in studies compared against another copy, an unresolved V gene accounts for under half, and the cause of the remainder is not known. In all, the sample holds about 64,000 clones, and roughly 95% of those were seen once. The top ten clonotypes cover less than 7% of the sample. Sequencing was carried out using PBMCs. The source of these receptors is a woman between 18 and 29 years old in good health and CMV-seropositive.

The chain joins TRBV6-5 to TRBJ2-1, with 13 bases matching TRBD2. Germline V gives CDR1 MNHEY, CDR2 SVGAGI. The CDR3 extends over 15 amino acids. J was trimmed by 5 bases and V by 4 bases; bases with no gene match: 2. The CDR3 loop reads CASSSGTSGNNEQFF. The CDR3 DNA reads as TGTGCCAGCAGTTCCGGGACTAGCGGGAACAATGAGCAGTTCTTC.

The chain employs TRBV19 and TRBJ2-5, with 10 bases that match TRBD2. V trimming: 5 bases; J trimming: 5 bases; junction bases outside the gene matches: 8. Germline V gene lookup returns CDR1 LNHDA and CDR2 SQIVND (reference sequence). CDR3 length: 15 residues. The CDR3 DNA is TGTGCCAGTAGTTTTACTAGCGGGGTCCTCGAGACCCAGTACTTC. This encodes CASSFTSGVLETQYF.

The J gene is TRBJ2-3, the V gene TRBV7-3; D perhaps matches TRBD1 (6 bases). V lost 5 bases to trimming and J lost 11 bases, with 14 bases between them. CDR1 and CDR2 (germline): SGHTA, FQGTGA. The CDR3 length is 12 residues. The DNA for the CDR3 is TGTGCCAGCAGCCCGACTGGGGGACAGCAGTATTTT. Translating gives CASSPTGGQQYF.

This clone is a singleton in its sample. The V call is TRBV29-1, the J call TRBJ2-1; 10 nucleotides align to TRBD1. The CDR3 contains 11 residues. CDR1 and CDR2 from the germline V gene are SQVTM and ANQGSEA. Trimming cost V 8 bases and J 10 bases; bases outside gene matches: 5. In DNA form, the CDR3 reads TGCAGCTCAGACAGGGGGCTCGAGCAGTTCTTC. Its translation is CSSDRGLEQFF.

This clone was found once. The chain recombines TRBV5-1 with TRBJ1-1; no firm D call. Germline V gives CDR1 SGHRS, CDR2 YFSETQ. The CDR3 covers 14 residues. Trimming removed 2 bases from V and 6 bases from J, with 14 bases in between. This chain's CDR3 is CASSFERFGAEAFF. The DNA for the CDR3 is TGCGCCAGCAGCTTTGAGCGGTTTGGCGCTGAAGCTTTCTTT.

The chain uses TRBV6-5 and TRBJ1-5, with D possibly matching TRBD1 (6 bases). Trimming took off 6 bases at V and 8 bases at J, with 14 bases between the two ends. This CDR3 region has 13 residues. Germline V lookup: CDR1 MNHEY, CDR2 SVGAGI. The CDR3 nucleotides are TGTGCCAGCAGCTACAGGGAGAAAGAGCCCCAGCATTTT. This translates into CASSYREKEPQHF.

The chain employs TRBV7-6 and TRBJ1-1; the D is unclear. Germline values: CDR1 SGHVS, CDR2 FNYEAQ. Trimming took 1 base from V and 4 from J, leaving 7 bases between them. The CDR3 runs to 13 residues. CDR3 sequence (DNA): TGTGCCAGCAGCTTAGAACGGGTCACTGAAGCTTTCTTT. Protein product: CASSLERVTEAFF.

CDR3 nucleotides: TGCGCCAGCAGCTGGGGACTGCCGCCTGAAGCTTTCTTT. It yields the protein CASSWGLPPEAFF. The V and J genes are TRBV5-1 and TRBJ1-1, with a possible D match to TRBD1 (5 bases). The germline V gene encodes CDR1 SGHRS and CDR2 YFSETQ. The ends were cut back, 3 bases at V and 6 bases at J, with 12 bases in the middle. This CDR3 has 13 amino acids. The entire variable domain, with the rest obtained from reference TRBV5-1 and TRBJ1-1, is as follows: KAGVTQTPRYLIKTRGQQVTLSCSPISGHRSVSWYQQTPGQGLQFLFEYFSETQRNKGNFPGRFSGRQFSNSRSEMNVSTLELGDSALYLCASSWGLPPEAFFGQGTRLTVV.

The rearrangement uses TRBV4-3 and TRBJ1-6; possibly TRBD1 for D (5 bases). Trimming removed 0 bases from V and 6 bases from J, with 6 bases in between. Looked up from germline, CDR1 is LGHNA and CDR2 is YSLEER. There are 14 residues in the CDR3. The CDR3 DNA follows: TGCGCCAGCAGCCAAGATCAGGGTAATTCACCCCTCCACTTT. It specifies CASSQDQGNSPLHF.